Detailed here is one TCR beta chain. Its specificity is unknown. The entry originates in a study of PD-L1 blockade in urothelial cancer. About the study: Patients had received 0 to 3 prior chemotherapy regimens. Per blood sample, T cells had a median of roughly 150,000.

The ends lost 6 bases at V and 2 bases at J; junction bases unmatched: 8. The CDR3 runs 15 residues. The germline CDR1 and CDR2 sequences are MRHNA and SNTAGT. General study points: Patients who had durable benefit saw their tumor-associated blood clones expand more at 3 weeks. Better progression-free and overall survival followed lower pretreatment blood clonality.

TCRdb's table, derived via immunoSEQ multiplex PCR, lists solely in-frame clones and lacks some. Altogether about 74,000 clones are present, 84% being singletons, with the ten largest covering around 4.7%. Specimen: PBMCs, collected around atezolizumab (anti-PD-L1) treatment. This chain links TRBV6-4 with TRBJ2-3, with TRBD1 identical over 7 bases. This clonotype originated in a man between 65 and 85 years old with urothelial cancer. The DNA for the CDR3 is TGTGCCAGCAGCCGGGACAGCTCGTTCACAGATACGCAGTATTTT. Amino acids: CASSRDSSFTDTQYF.